The rows below give T cell receptor beta chains drawn from one sample of a study of molecular identifiers for immune sequencing clone quantification. TCRdb fed the PCR reads into MiXCR, producing one record per CDR3 protein. The sample shows about 630,000 distinct CDR3 sequences, roughly 25% of them seen only once. Sequenced sample: naive CD8+ T cells from blood, with Jurkat cell RNA spiked in. Receptors originate from a human donor in good health. Some libraries in this study had Jurkat cell RNA spiked in. CDR3s include the opening cysteine and the closing phenylalanine or tryptophan. D genes are given only for firm matches.

D gene: .
J gene: TRBJ1-2
V gene: TRBV12-3/TRBV12-4
CDR3 protein: CASSLSEKSNYGYTF

D gene: TRBD2
J gene: TRBJ2-7
V gene: TRBV20-1
CDR3 protein: CSATWTSGFSSYEQYF

D gene: TRBD2
J gene: TRBJ2-7
V gene: TRBV19
CDR3 protein: CASSLTSGGPYEQYF

D gene: TRBD1
J gene: TRBJ1-2
V gene: TRBV28
CDR3 protein: CASSFAGTGYYGYTF

D gene: TRBD1
J gene: TRBJ1-1
V gene: TRBV12-3/TRBV12-4
CDR3 protein: CASTAGQVGTEAFF

D gene: .
J gene: TRBJ2-7
V gene: TRBV6-1
CDR3 protein: CASTSQPDGYEQYF

D gene: .
J gene: TRBJ1-2
V gene: TRBV5-4
CDR3 protein: CASSLWQLPFNYGYTF

D gene: .
J gene: TRBJ2-3
V gene: TRBV19
CDR3 protein: CASRGLSLGTDTQYF

D gene: .
J gene: TRBJ2-3
V gene: TRBV14
CDR3 protein: CASSQGPGTDTQYF

D gene: TRBD1
J gene: TRBJ2-7
V gene: TRBV27
CDR3 protein: CASSFQGALDEQYF

D gene: .
J gene: TRBJ2-7
V gene: TRBV5-1
CDR3 protein: CASSLFAESYEQYF

D gene: .
J gene: TRBJ1-1
V gene: TRBV7-8
CDR3 protein: CASSFNPTWAEAFF

D gene: .
J gene: TRBJ2-7
V gene: TRBV27
CDR3 protein: CASSPRTDPSYEQYF

D gene: .
J gene: TRBJ1-1
V gene: TRBV11-2
CDR3 protein: CASSLSLGQNTEAFF

D gene: .
J gene: TRBJ2-7
V gene: TRBV20-1
CDR3 protein: CSAGHPSSYEQYF

D gene: .
J gene: TRBJ2-7
V gene: TRBV20-1
CDR3 protein: CSARHRTLSYEQYF

D gene: .
J gene: TRBJ1-5
V gene: TRBV4-1
CDR3 protein: CASSQVENGNPPPHF

D gene: .
J gene: TRBJ2-1
V gene: TRBV27
CDR3 protein: CASSPLAATYNEQFF